These 17 T cell receptor beta chains were all obtained from the same sample, sequenced in a study of T cells after yellow fever vaccination (dated by TCRdb to the late 2010s). Library preparation employed 5' RACE. TCRdb records Illumina HiSeq 2500 as the sequencer. TCRdb cleaned the public reads at Q25 with fastp, built clones with MiXCR and kept in-frame beta chains. Rows are combined by CDR3 protein, so each entry shows the most common genes and DNA. The sample table records about 49,000 distinct CDR3 sequences; about 7.4% of these occur just once. The top ten hold more than 25% of the sample. The treatment or condition tag for this specimen amounts to: live attenuated yellow fever vaccine strain. Material: CD8+ T cells sorted from PBMCs, obtained around 14 days after the first yellow fever vaccination. These receptors were taken from a man in his late teens or twenties who received the YFV17D yellow fever vaccine.

In this sample, this clonotype turned up many times. V usage is TRBV7-6 and J usage is TRBJ1-3, with a tentative D call TRBD1 (6 bases). CDR1 is SGHVS, CDR2 FNYEAQ, per germline. Trimming took off 2 bases at V and 0 bases at J, with 11 bases between the two ends. The CDR3 is 16 amino acids. CDR3 in amino acids: CASSLLLQGSGNTIYF. In DNA, the CDR3 is TGTGCCAGCAGCTTACTTCTACAGGGCTCTGGAAACACCATATATTTT.

In this sample, this clonotype turned up many times. V gene TRBV7-6 combines with J gene TRBJ2-3; D possibly corresponds to TRBD2 (6 bases). The germline V gene has CDR1 SGHVS and CDR2 FNYEAQ. The CDR3 sequence is 15 residues long. V was pared by 5 bases and J by 1 base, with 13 bases between. CDR3 in amino acids: CASSLPGAGTDTQYF. The DNA of the CDR3 is TGTGCCAGCAGCCTACCGGGAGCTGGCACAGATACGCAGTATTTT.

There are many counts of this clonotype. The chain employs TRBV6-5 and TRBJ1-2, with D hard to call. The germline V gene has CDR1 MNHEY and CDR2 SVGAGI. Trimming took 2 bases from V and 2 from J, leaving 3 bases between them. The CDR3 is 12 residues long. CDR3: CASSYNNYGYTF. As DNA, the CDR3 is TGTGCCAGCAGTTACAACAACTATGGCTACACCTTC.

This clonotype has ten or more counts. The rearrangement joins TRBV6-5 to TRBJ1-2; D is ambiguous. V shed 7 bases and J shed 5 bases, with 14 bases lying between them. Germline V gives CDR1 MNHEY, CDR2 SVGAGI. The CDR3 is 13 residues long. The CDR3 sequence: CASKEASPYGYTF. The CDR3 bases are TGTGCCAGCAAAGAGGCTAGCCCGTATGGCTACACCTTC.

This clonotype came up many times. This chain links TRBV12-3 or TRBV12-4 with TRBJ2-1; 7 positions match TRBD1. The CDR3 spans 11 residues. V dropped 6 bases and J dropped 13; count of bases not matched to a gene: 6. In nucleotides, the CDR3 is TGTGCCAGCAGCCCAGACAGGGACCAGTTCTTC. Translating it yields CASSPDRDQFF.

This clonotype was detected many times. J is TRBJ2-3 and V is TRBV5-4; tentatively, D is TRBD1 (6 bases). This CDR3 region has 14 residues. The V end lost 0 bases, the J end lost 4 bases, and 9 bases lay between the germline ends. Germline V gives CDR1 SGHNT, CDR2 YYREEE (reference sequence). CDR3 residues: CASSLAAGADTQYF. As DNA, the CDR3 is TGTGCCAGCAGCTTGGCCGCAGGGGCAGATACGCAGTATTTT.

The chain joins TRBV7-9 to TRBJ2-1, with 10 bases aligning to TRBD2. V lost 0 bases and J lost 7; bases outside the gene matches: 3. The CDR3 has 15 amino acids. Germline CDR1 and CDR2: SEHNR and FQNEAQ (reference sequence). The CDR3 DNA reads TGTGCCAGCAGCTTAGCAACTAGCGGGGTTAATGAGCAGTTCTTC. Amino acids: CASSLATSGVNEQFF.

This clonotype was counted many times. The V and J genes are TRBV11-2 and TRBJ2-1; 9 bases align to TRBD1. The CDR3 length is 15 residues. V lost 3 bases and J lost 3; bases outside the gene matches: 3. Germline V gene lookup returns CDR1 SGHAT and CDR2 FQNNGV. The CDR3 is CASSFTGGYYNEQFF. As DNA, the CDR3 is TGTGCCAGCAGCTTTACAGGGGGCTACTACAATGAGCAGTTCTTC.

This clonotype was observed at least ten times. The rearrangement links TRBV7-8 to TRBJ2-7, with TRBD1 as a possible D gene (6 bases). Germline CDR1 SGHVS, CDR2 FQNEAQ. Trimming stripped 2 bases from V and 2 bases from J, with 10 bases between. This CDR3 comprises 14 residues. CDR3 nucleotides: TGTGCCAGCAGCTTATCAGGGGCCCCCTACGAGCAGTACTTC. It yields the protein CASSLSGAPYEQYF. The full variable domain, its missing parts supplied by reference TRBV7-8 and TRBJ2-7, is GAGVSQSPRYKVAKRGQDVALRCDPISGHVSLFWYQQALGQGPEFLTYFQNEAQLDKSGLPSDRFFAERPEGSVSTLKIQRTQQEDSAVYLCASSLSGAPYEQYFGPGTRLTVT.

This clonotype was detected many times. This rearrangement joins TRBV29-1 to TRBJ2-1, with D possibly being TRBD2 (5 bases). This CDR3 comprises 14 residues. Looked up from germline, CDR1 is SQVTM and CDR2 is ANQGSEA. Deletions cut 3 bases from V and 7 bases from J, with 16 bases between. As DNA, the CDR3 is TGCAGCGTTGAGGAGACGGTTTCGGGGAATGAGCAGTTCTTC. Residues: CSVEETVSGNEQFF.

The table lists this clonotype with many counts. The rearrangement joins TRBV19 to TRBJ2-4; 11 bases align to TRBD1. The CDR3 consists of 14 residues. With 5 bases clipped from V and 7 bases from J, the junction kept 4 bases outside the gene matches. The germline V gene has CDR1 LNHDA and CDR2 SQIVND (reference sequence). The CDR3 spells CASSAGTGGNIQYF. DNA for the CDR3: TGTGCCAGTAGTGCCGGGACAGGGGGGAACATTCAGTACTTC.

This clonotype was seen ten or more times. The chain links TRBV10-3 to TRBJ2-2; a possible D gene is TRBD2 (6 bases). Germline values: CDR1 ENHRY, CDR2 SYGVKD. There are 15 residues in the CDR3. The V gene lost 0 bases and the J gene lost 7 bases, with 12 bases spanning the gap. The CDR3 here is CAISESKGLGGELFF. The CDR3 region has the DNA TGTGCCATCAGTGAGTCGAAGGGACTTGGCGGGGAGCTGTTTTTT.

This clonotype was seen ten or more times. The chain joins TRBV12-3 or TRBV12-4 to TRBJ2-3; D gene unclear. This CDR3 has 15 amino acids. Trimming removed 6 bases from V and 2 bases from J, with 15 bases in between. CDR3 amino acids: CASSRSADPTDTQYF. The CDR3 nucleotides read TGTGCCAGCAGCCGCTCCGCGGACCCCACAGATACGCAGTATTTT.

This clonotype came up many times. This sequence joins TRBV6-2 or TRBV6-3 and TRBJ2-1; D unclear. The germline V and J ends were trimmed by 2 bases and 6 bases, with 5 bases remaining between them. Looked up from germline, CDR1 is MNHEY and CDR2 is SVGEGT. The CDR3 extends over 12 amino acids. DNA of the CDR3: TGTGCCAGCAGTTACAACCTCAATGAGCAGTTCTTC. Translating it yields CASSYNLNEQFF.

A few counts support this clonotype. CDR3 bases: TGCGCCAGCAGCCAAGAGGGGCTCAACGTCCTGACTTTC. As protein: CASSQEGLNVLTF. The chain couples TRBV4-3 to TRBJ2-6, with D perhaps TRBD1 (5 bases). Germline CDR1 and CDR2: LGHNA and YSLEER. This CDR3 has 13 amino acids. V lost 0 bases, J lost 9 bases, and 6 bases lay in between.

This clonotype has a count of ten or more. This chain uses TRBV7-9 with TRBJ2-7, with D perhaps TRBD2 (6 bases). The V gene lost 3 bases and the J gene lost 3 bases, with 9 bases spanning the gap. Per the germline V gene, CDR1 is SEHNR and CDR2 is FQNEAQ (reference sequence). This CDR3 is 13 amino acids long. The CDR3: CASSLEGIYEQYV. The DNA of the CDR3 is TGTGCCAGCAGCTTGGAGGGAATCTACGAGCAGTACGTC.

This clonotype has ten or more counts. The genes are TRBV20-1 and TRBJ2-1; TRBD1 or TRBD2 may be the D gene (5 bases each). The CDR3 is 14 amino acids. V gave up 5 bases and J gave up 6 bases, with 17 bases separating them. Germline CDR1 reads DFQATT; CDR2 reads SNEGSKA (reference sequence). In nucleotides, the CDR3 is TGCAGTGCTCCCTGGTCTGGGGGTGCCAATGAGCAGTTCTTC. The encoded protein is CSAPWSGGANEQFF.